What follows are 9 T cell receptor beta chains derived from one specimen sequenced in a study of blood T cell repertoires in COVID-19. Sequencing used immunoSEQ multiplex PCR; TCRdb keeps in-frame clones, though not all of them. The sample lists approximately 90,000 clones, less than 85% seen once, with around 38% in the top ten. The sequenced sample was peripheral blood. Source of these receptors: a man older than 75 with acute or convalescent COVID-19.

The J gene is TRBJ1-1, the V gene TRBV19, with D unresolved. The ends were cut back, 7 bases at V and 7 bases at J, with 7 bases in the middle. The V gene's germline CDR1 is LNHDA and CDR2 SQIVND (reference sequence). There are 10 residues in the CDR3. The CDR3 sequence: CASTGDEAFF. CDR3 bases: TGTGCCAGTACCGGGGATGAAGCTTTCTTT.

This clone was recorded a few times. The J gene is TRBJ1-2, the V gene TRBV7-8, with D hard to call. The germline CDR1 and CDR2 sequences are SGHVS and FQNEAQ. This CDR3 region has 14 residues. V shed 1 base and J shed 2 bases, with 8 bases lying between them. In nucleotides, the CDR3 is TGTGCCAGCAGCTTAGGGCACAAGAACTATGGCTACACCTTC. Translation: CASSLGHKNYGYTF.

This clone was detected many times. CDR3 in amino acids: CASSLRTGNVNSPLHF. The CDR3 region has the DNA TGCGCCAGCAGCTTGAGGACAGGGAACGTGAATTCACCCCTCCACTTT. The genes are TRBV5-1 and TRBJ1-6, with 8 bases identical to TRBD1. With 1 base clipped from V and 7 bases from J, the junction kept 7 bases outside the gene matches. Germline CDR1 and CDR2: SGHRS and YFSETQ. The CDR3 spans 16 residues.

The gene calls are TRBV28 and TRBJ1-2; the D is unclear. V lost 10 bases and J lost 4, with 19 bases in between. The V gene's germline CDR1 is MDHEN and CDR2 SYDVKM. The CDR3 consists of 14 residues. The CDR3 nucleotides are TGTGCCATTGCGGACTCTTTGGCGGTCTATGGCTACACCTTC. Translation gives CAIADSLAVYGYTF.

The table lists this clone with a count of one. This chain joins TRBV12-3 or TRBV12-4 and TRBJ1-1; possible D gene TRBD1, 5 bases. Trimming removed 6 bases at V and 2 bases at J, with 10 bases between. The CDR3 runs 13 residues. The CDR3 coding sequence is TGTGCCAGCAGCGCCGGACAAAACACTGAAGCTTTCTTT. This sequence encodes CASSAGQNTEAFF.

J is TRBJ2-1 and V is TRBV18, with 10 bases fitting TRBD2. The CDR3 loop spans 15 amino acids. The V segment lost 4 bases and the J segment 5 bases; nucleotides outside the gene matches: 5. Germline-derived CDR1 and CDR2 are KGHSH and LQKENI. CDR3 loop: CASSRGTSADNEQFF. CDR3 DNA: TGTGCCAGCTCACGGGGGACTAGCGCTGACAATGAGCAGTTCTTC.

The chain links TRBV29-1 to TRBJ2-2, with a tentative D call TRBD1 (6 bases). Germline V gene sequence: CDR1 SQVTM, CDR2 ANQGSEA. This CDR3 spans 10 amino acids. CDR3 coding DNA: TGCGGGGGCGGCACCGGGGAGCTGTTTTTT. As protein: CGGGTGELFF.

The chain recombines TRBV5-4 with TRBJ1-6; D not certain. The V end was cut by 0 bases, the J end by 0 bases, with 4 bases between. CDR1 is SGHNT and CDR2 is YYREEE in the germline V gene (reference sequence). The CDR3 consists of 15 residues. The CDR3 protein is CASSLGSSYNSPLHF. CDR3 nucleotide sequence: TGTGCCAGCAGCTTGGGGAGCTCCTATAATTCACCCCTCCACTTT.

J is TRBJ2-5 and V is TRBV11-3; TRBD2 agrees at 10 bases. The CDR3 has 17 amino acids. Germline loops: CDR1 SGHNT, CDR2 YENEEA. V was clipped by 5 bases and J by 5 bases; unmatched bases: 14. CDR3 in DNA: TGTGCCAGCAGCCCTCGGGCTAGCGGGAGTGCGGTGGAGACCCAGTACTTC. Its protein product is CASSPRASGSAVETQYF.